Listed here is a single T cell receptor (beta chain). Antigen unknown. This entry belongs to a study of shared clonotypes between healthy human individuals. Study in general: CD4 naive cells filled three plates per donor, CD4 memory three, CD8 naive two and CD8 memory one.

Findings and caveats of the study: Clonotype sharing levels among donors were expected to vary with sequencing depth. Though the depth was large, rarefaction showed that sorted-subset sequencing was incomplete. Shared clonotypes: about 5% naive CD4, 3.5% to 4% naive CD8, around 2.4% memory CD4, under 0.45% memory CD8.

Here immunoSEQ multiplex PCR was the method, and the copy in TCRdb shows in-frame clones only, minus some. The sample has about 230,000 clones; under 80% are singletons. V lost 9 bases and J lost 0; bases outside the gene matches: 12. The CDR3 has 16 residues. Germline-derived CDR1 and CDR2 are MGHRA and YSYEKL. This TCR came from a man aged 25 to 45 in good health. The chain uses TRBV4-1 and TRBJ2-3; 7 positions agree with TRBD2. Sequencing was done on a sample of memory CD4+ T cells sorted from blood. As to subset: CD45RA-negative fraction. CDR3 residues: CASKPALADSTDTQYF. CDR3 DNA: TGCGCCAGTAAGCCAGCGCTAGCGGATAGCACAGATACGCAGTATTTT.